This T cell receptor beta chain derives from a study of OX40 agonist ivuxolimab in advanced cancers. General study points: In the 0.1 to 3.0 mg/kg range, CD4+ and CD8+ blood T cells had expanded clonally by week 6. Those patients achieving a partial response at 0.1-3.0 mg/kg showed among the lowest clonal expansion. CD8+ T cells (on average) carried more expanded clones than CD4+ T cells.

Researchers took blood at baseline, on cycle 4 day 1, and on cycle 7 day 1. TCRdb keeps only in-frame clones here, not all; method: immunoSEQ multiplex PCR. The table includes roughly 64,000 clones, 70% to 90% detected once. This clone appeared a few times. Its antigen remains unknown. V gave up 2 bases and J gave up 4 bases, with 5 bases separating them. The CDR3 runs 12 residues. Germline V gene data show CDR1 as MDHEN and CDR2 as SYDVKM. Sample: CD4+ or CD8+ T cells sorted from blood, taken in a trial of the OX40 agonist ivuxolimab. The TCR comes from an adult with an advanced solid tumor such as melanoma, head and neck, liver or kidney cancer. The J gene is TRBJ1-2, the V gene TRBV28; D gene ambiguous. CDR3 region: CASSLQLYGYTF. CDR3 sequence (DNA): TGTGCCAGCAGTTTACAGCTCTATGGCTACACCTTC.